A selection of T cell receptor beta chains follows, all from one sample in a study of cytomegalovirus exposure and HLA in healthy donors. TCRdb keeps only in-frame clones here, not all; method: immunoSEQ multiplex PCR. This table has fewer than 250,000 clones, approximately 78% appearing once. Sample: PBMCs. The receptors stem from a man younger than 45 in good health and CMV-seronegative. Each CDR3 is given with its conserved first and last residue. D genes are given only for firm matches. Some rows have no size entry. The others give once, few or many, or a class for an expanded clone.

J | size | D | V | CDR3 | DNA
TRBJ2-7 | once | TRBD2 | TRBV9 | CASSASGGDSYEQYF | TGTGCCAGCAGCGCTAGCGGGGGGGACTCCTACGAGCAGTACTTC
TRBJ2-7 | . | . | TRBV27 | CASSLVGLGLYEQYF | TGTGCCAGCAGTTTAGTCGGGTTGGGACTCTACGAGCAGTACTTC
TRBJ2-3 | . | . | TRBV5-1 | CASNRTPGPSTQYF | TGCGCCAGCAATAGGACACCCGGTCCCAGTACGCAGTATTTT
TRBJ1-2 | once | . | TRBV6-1 | CASSASSYYGYTF | TGTGCCAGCAGTGCCTCGTCCTATTATGGCTACACCTTC
TRBJ2-3 | . | . | TRBV7-8 | CASSLSGPTDTQYF | TGTGCCAGCAGCTTGTCTGGCCCCACAGATACGCAGTATTTT
TRBJ2-3 | . | . | TRBV5-1 | CASKRTDTQYF | TGCGCCAGCAAGCGCACAGATACGCAGTATTTT
TRBJ2-1 | . | . | TRBV28 | CASSFPGLYNEQFF | TGTGCCAGCAGTTTTCCCGGACTTTACAATGAGCAGTTCTTC
TRBJ1-3 | few | . | TRBV7-8 | CASSIGGGAGNTIYF | TGTGCCAGCAGCATTGGAGGAGGGGCTGGAAACACCATATATTTT
TRBJ2-7 | once | . | TRBV28 | CASRRQPAYEQYF | TGTGCCAGCAGAAGACAGCCTGCCTACGAGCAGTACTTC
TRBJ1-6 | . | . | TRBV11-3 | CASTPGFRPLHF | TGTGCCAGCACCCCAGGGTTTCGACCCCTCCACTTT
TRBJ1-5 | . | . | TRBV28 | CASSEQGEGNQPQHF | TGTGCCAGCAGTGAGCAGGGCGAGGGCAATCAGCCCCAGCATTTT
TRBJ1-3 | . | . | TRBV5-1 | CASSLAGEPGNTIYF | TGCGCCAGCAGCTTGGCGGGGGAGCCTGGAAACACCATATATTTT
TRBJ2-1 | . | TRBD2 | TRBV5-6 | CASSLARAGGTSAEFF | TGTGCCAGCAGCTTGGCTCGAGCGGGGGGTACAAGTGCGGAGTTCTTC
TRBJ2-3 | . | . | TRBV5-1 | CASSLADSSTDTQYF | TGCGCCAGCAGCTTGGCGGACTCTAGCACAGATACGCAGTATTTT
TRBJ2-7 | few | . | TRBV5-1 | CAFFKQKAAYEQYF | TGCGCTTTTTTCAAGCAGAAGGCGGCATACGAGCAGTACTTC